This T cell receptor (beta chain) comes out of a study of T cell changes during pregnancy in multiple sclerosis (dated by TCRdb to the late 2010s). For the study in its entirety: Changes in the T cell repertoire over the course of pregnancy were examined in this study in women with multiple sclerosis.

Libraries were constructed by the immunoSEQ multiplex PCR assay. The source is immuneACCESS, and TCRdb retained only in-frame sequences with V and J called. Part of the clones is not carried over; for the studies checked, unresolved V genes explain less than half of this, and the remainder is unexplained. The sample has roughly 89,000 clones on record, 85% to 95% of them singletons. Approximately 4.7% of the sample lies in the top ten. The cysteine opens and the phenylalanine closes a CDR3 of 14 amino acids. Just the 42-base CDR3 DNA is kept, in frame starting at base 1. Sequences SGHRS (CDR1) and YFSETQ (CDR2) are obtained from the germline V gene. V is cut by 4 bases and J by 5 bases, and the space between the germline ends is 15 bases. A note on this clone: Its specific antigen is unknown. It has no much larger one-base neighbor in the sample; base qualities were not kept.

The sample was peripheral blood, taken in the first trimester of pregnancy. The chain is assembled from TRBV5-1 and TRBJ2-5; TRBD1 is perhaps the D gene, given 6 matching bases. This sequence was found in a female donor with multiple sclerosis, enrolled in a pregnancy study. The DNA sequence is TGCGCCAGCAGCCCGGACAGCTTACAGGAGACCCAGTACTTC. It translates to CASSPDSLQETQYF.